This T cell receptor (beta chain) was recorded in a study of blood T cell repertoires in COVID-19 (dated by TCRdb to 2020 to 2022). Regarding the study in general: Samples from collaborators originated in the United States, Italy and Spain and spanned both the acute and convalescent phases of COVID-19. The prospective study material was composed of cDNA or gDNA derived from T cells, B-cell-depleted T cells, or PBMCs. Deeply sampled blood TCRbeta repertoires from subjects exposed to, actively infected with, or recovered from COVID-19 were included in the dataset. The repertoires were released in a freely available public database intended as a resource for research on the immune response to SARS-CoV-2. The samples were drawn from two sources: the first 160 participants of the ongoing ImmuneRACE study, and 950 to 1,500 subjects contributed by 6 global collaborators. Nearly every sample came with metadata listing a de-identified subject ID, COVID-19 status, age in years and sex. Where HLA class I and class II types were available, the types were taken from metadata supplied by the sample provider, not from assay-based typing. The investigation overall reported the following: The quantity of clinical and demographic metadata differed by source and by participant and was supplied without curation.

In the prospective study, participants were 18 to 89 years old, resided in approximately 22 geographic areas of the United States, and were enrolled through a virtual design. In the prospective study, cohorts were assigned on the basis of participant-reported clinical history obtained from a screening survey and a study questionnaire. A participant counted as exposed if, within 2 weeks of entering the study, that participant had been in contact with someone who had a PCR-confirmed or clinician-diagnosed COVID-19 case. Each participant in the prospective study had whole blood, serum and a nasopharyngeal or oropharyngeal swab collected by mobile phlebotomists. Additional blood draws and questionnaires over an approximately 2-month period could optionally be provided by prospective study participants. Prospective study blood samples were shipped either frozen or at room temperature before DNA extraction.

TCRbeta CDR3 regions were amplified from genomic DNA by means of the immunoSEQ Assay, a bias-controlled multiplex PCR. On the study's bioinformatics: The number of nucleated cells in each sample was estimated by amplification of reference gene primers within the assay. To quantify the absolute abundance of each unique TCRbeta CDR3 rearrangement, sequence reads were collapsed and filtered. Productive Simpson clonality was computed per sample as the square root of Simpson's diversity index over productive rearrangements. Sourced from immuneACCESS, this table was stored by TCRdb with only in-frame sequences that have V and J called. A share of the clones is absent; for the studies checked, an unresolved V gene accounts for under half, and the remainder has no known explanation. The V and J calls and the clone size are those of that table, but D and trimming were determined from the DNA. The sample contains about 270,000 clones, less than 95% of them found a single time. The ten biggest clones cover roughly 2.8% of the sample.

As concerns this clone: No antigen is known for it. No quality values exist for individual bases; no much larger clone is one base distant.

The CDR3 has 15 amino acids, counting the end cysteine and phenylalanine. The read is trimmed to its CDR3 DNA, 45 bases read in frame from base 1. Relative to germline, V is missing 4 bases and J is missing 1 base, with 3 bases of the junction outside any gene match. Reading the germline V gene (reference sequence) gives CDR1 LNHDA and CDR2 SQIVND. This TCR was recovered from a man aged 35 to 55 who had been exposed to COVID-19. The chain employs TRBV19 and TRBJ2-3, with TRBD2 identical over 9 junction bases. Sequencing was done on a sample of PBMCs or T cells enriched from blood (not recorded which). The CDR3 amino acid sequence is: CASSSSGSRTDTQYF. The nucleotide sequence reads TGTGCCAGTAGTAGTAGCGGGAGCCGCACAGATACGCAGTATTTT.